Below, 15 T cell receptor beta chains from the same sample are listed, as sequenced in a study of cytomegalovirus exposure and HLA in healthy donors. The PCR used 60 Vbeta and 13 Jbeta primers. Some clones are missing from TCRdb's copy, which holds only in-frame ones; the method was immunoSEQ multiplex PCR. The sample gives over 150,000 clones, approximately 78% of which show up once; 0.96% is in the top ten. Sequencing used PBMCs. Receptors were obtained from a girl aged 2-15 years in good health and CMV-seropositive.

The gene calls are TRBV30 and TRBJ1-2; 7 positions match TRBD1. V dropped 5 bases and J dropped 4; count of bases not matched to a gene: 7. The CDR3 is 13 amino acids. The germline V gene encodes CDR1 GTSNPN and CDR2 SVGIG (reference sequence). The CDR3 nucleotides are TGTGCCTGGCAGAGGGACAGAAGCTATGGCTACACCTTC. Residues: CAWQRDRSYGYTF.

This clone came up a few times. This chain joins TRBV30 and TRBJ1-1; perhaps TRBD1 as D (6 bases). Per germline, CDR1 GTSNPN and CDR2 SVGIG (reference sequence). Trimming cost V 1 base and J 4 bases, with 10 bases left between them. The CDR3 has 13 residues. The CDR3 nucleotides are TGTGCCTGGAGTGCAGGGGCCTTCACTGAAGCTTTCTTT. This gives the protein CAWSAGAFTEAFF.

The chain carries TRBV28 and TRBJ1-4; D uncertain. There are 15 residues in the CDR3. V was pared by 6 bases and J by 8 bases, with 19 bases between. The germline V gene has CDR1 MDHEN and CDR2 SYDVKM. The CDR3 bases are TGTGCCAGCAGGCTTTCAGACGGAGGAGGGGAAAAACTGTTTTTT. Encoded protein: CASRLSDGGGEKLFF.

The chain carries TRBV7-9 and TRBJ1-5, with unresolved D. Trimming removed 2 bases from V and 4 bases from J, with 21 bases in between. Per the germline V gene, CDR1 is SEHNR and CDR2 is FQNEAQ (reference sequence). The CDR3 runs to 18 residues. In DNA form, the CDR3 reads TGTGCCAGCAGCTTATCTCCGTACGGGAGGCAACGGAATCAGCCCCAGCATTTT. Translation gives CASSLSPYGRQRNQPQHF.

CDR3 DNA: TGCGCCAGCAGAGCGGGACTAGCGGGAGGGCCCAGCACCGGGGAGCTGTTTTTT. Residues: CASRAGLAGGPSTGELFF. The chain carries TRBV5-1 and TRBJ2-2; 16 bases are a match to TRBD2. The V gene's germline CDR1 is SGHRS and CDR2 YFSETQ. J lost 4 bases, V lost 5 bases, and 8 bases had no gene match. CDR3 size: 18 residues. The full variable domain, with the rest looked up from reference TRBV5-1 and TRBJ2-2, is KAGVTQTPRYLIKTRGQQVTLSCSPISGHRSVSWYQQTPGQGLQFLFEYFSETQRNKGNFPGRFSGRQFSNSRSEMNVSTLELGDSALYLCASRAGLAGGPSTGELFFGEGSRLTVL.

There are a few counts of this clone. The V gene is TRBV5-1, the J gene TRBJ2-7, with TRBD1 matching over 7 bases. J lost 0 bases, V lost 0 bases, and 0 bases had no gene match. Germline CDR1 SGHRS, CDR2 YFSETQ. The CDR3 consists of 14 residues. CDR3 in DNA: TGCGCCAGCAGCTTGGAGGGGGCCTCCTACGAGCAGTACTTC. This sequence encodes CASSLEGASYEQYF. Based on the CDR3 plus reference TRBV5-1 and TRBJ2-7, the full variable domain is KAGVTQTPRYLIKTRGQQVTLSCSPISGHRSVSWYQQTPGQGLQFLFEYFSETQRNKGNFPGRFSGRQFSNSRSEMNVSTLELGDSALYLCASSLEGASYEQYFGPGTRLTVT.

V and J are TRBV2 and TRBJ2-3, with D tentatively TRBD2 (6 bases). The CDR3 spans 14 residues. The germline V and J ends were trimmed by 7 bases and 2 bases, with 13 bases remaining between them. Germline V CDR1 and CDR2: SNHLY, FYNNEI. The CDR3: CASKAGTATDTQYF. As DNA, the CDR3 is TGTGCCAGCAAAGCCGGGACTGCCACAGATACGCAGTATTTT. Filled out from reference TRBV2 and TRBJ2-3, the complete variable domain reads EPEVTQTPSHQVTQMGQEVILRCVPISNHLYFYWYRQILGQKVEFLVSFYNNEISEKSEIFDDQFSVERPDGSNFTLKIRSTKLEDSAMYFCASKAGTATDTQYFGPGTRLTVL.

This clone was found a few times. The genes are TRBV7-2 and TRBJ2-5, with 7 bases aligning to TRBD1. Germline values: CDR1 SGHTA, CDR2 FQGNSA. CDR3 length: 15 amino acids. With 3 bases clipped from V and 2 bases from J, the junction kept 6 bases outside the gene matches. In nucleotides, the CDR3 is TGTGCCAGCAGCTTTGTGTGGGACAGTCAAGAGACCCAGTACTTC. Translation gives CASSFVWDSQETQYF. The full variable domain, in which reference TRBV7-2 and TRBJ2-5 provide the parts outside the CDR3, is GAGVSQSPSNKVTEKGKDVELRCDPISGHTALYWYRQSLGQGLEFLIYFQGNSAPDKSGLPSDRFSAERTGGSVSTLTIQRTQQEDSAVYLCASSFVWDSQETQYFGPGTRLLVL.

The V gene is TRBV27, the J gene TRBJ2-7, with a weak D call TRBD2 (6 bases). The CDR3 is 13 residues long. Trimming stripped 6 bases from V and 4 bases from J, with 13 bases between. Germline V gene lookup returns CDR1 MNHEY and CDR2 SMNVEV (reference sequence). Written as DNA, the CDR3 is TGTGCCAGCAGAGCTCGGGGGAAATACGAGCAGTACTTC. Its protein product is CASRARGKYEQYF.

This chain joins TRBV23-1 and TRBJ1-2; possibly TRBD1 for D (6 bases). TRBV23-1 is annotated as an ORF whose role is uncertain. V lost 11 bases, J lost 2 bases, and 9 bases lay in between. CDR3 length: 11 amino acids. DNA for the CDR3: TGCGCCGGACAGACCAACTATGGCTACACCTTC. Residues: CAGQTNYGYTF.

The V and J genes are TRBV19 and TRBJ1-1; possible D gene TRBD1, 6 bases. This CDR3 is 13 amino acids long. Germline lookup yields CDR1 LNHDA and CDR2 SQIVND (reference sequence). V gave up 5 bases and J gave up 4 bases, with 11 bases separating them. CDR3 DNA: TGTGCCAGTAGTTTTACAGGGCGCACTGAAGCTTTCTTT. It codes for CASSFTGRTEAFF.

The J gene is TRBJ2-3, the V gene TRBV29-1, with 10 bases lining up with TRBD2. The CDR3 has 14 residues. J gave up 2 bases and V 5 bases, and 4 bases lay outside the gene matches. Germline CDR1 is SQVTM and CDR2 is ANQGSEA. CDR3 sequence (DNA): TGCAGCGTTAACGGACTAGCGGACACAGATACGCAGTATTTT. Translating it yields CSVNGLADTDTQYF.

The genes are TRBV4-2 and TRBJ2-1; 8 nucleotides align to TRBD2. This CDR3 has 17 amino acids. The V gene end was trimmed by 3 bases and the J gene end by 7 bases; junction bases not matched to a gene: 14. Germline CDR1 is LGHNA and CDR2 is YNFKEQ. In nucleotides, the CDR3 is TGTGCCAGCAGCCAGACAGAAATCAGCGGGAGAGGGAATGAGCAGTTCTTC. This gives the protein CASSQTEISGRGNEQFF.

This clone was picked up a small number of times. The chain uses TRBV5-6 and TRBJ2-5, with 12 bases that match TRBD2. CDR1 SGHDT and CDR2 YYEEEE come from the germline V gene. Trimming cost V 0 bases and J 2 bases; bases outside gene matches: 2. CDR3 size: 16 residues. The CDR3 nucleotides read TGTGCCAGCAGCTTGGGGGGACTAGCGGGTCAAGAGACCCAGTACTTC. Translation gives CASSLGGLAGQETQYF.

The chain joins TRBV5-6 to TRBJ2-5; TRBD1 agrees at 9 bases. TRBJ2-7 explains the end of the DNA better; the J call may be wrong. Germline V gives CDR1 SGHDT, CDR2 YYEEEE. This CDR3 has 14 residues. CDR3 loop: CASSPWTGDGEQYF. DNA for the CDR3: TGTGCCAGCAGCCCATGGACAGGGGATGGCGAGCAGTACTTC.